These T cell receptor beta chains were read from a single sample in a study of siplizumab effects on memory and regulatory T cells. The data were produced by immunoSEQ multiplex PCR, yet TCRdb's version contains in-frame clones alone and is incomplete. The table records 100,000 to 120,000 clones, roughly 92% of them present only once. Sequencing was done on a sample of CD4+ T cells sorted from blood. The receptors come from a human donor in good health. CDR3s include the opening cysteine and the closing phenylalanine or tryptophan. Each record gives: V gene, J gene, clone size, D gene, CDR3 protein, CDR3 DNA. D genes are given only for firm matches. Size is stated for part of the rows, as once, few or many counts, or as a class when the clone is expanded.

TRBV19,TRBJ1-3,NA,TRBD1,CARGGRGVYSGNTIYF,TGTGCCAGGGGCGGCAGGGGGGTTTACTCTGGAAACACCATATATTTT
TRBV11-3,TRBJ1-1,NA,NA,CASSTSRGTEAFF,TGTGCCAGCAGCACATCCAGGGGCACTGAAGCTTTCTTT
TRBV7-2,TRBJ2-3,once,TRBD2,CASGLLAGTQYF,TGTGCCAGCGGGTTACTAGCGGGTACGCAGTATTTT
TRBV20-1,TRBJ2-1,NA,NA,CSASISDEQFF,TGCAGTGCTAGTATTAGCGATGAGCAGTTCTTC
TRBV29-1,TRBJ2-7,NA,NA,CSARDGNYEQYF,TGCAGCGCCCGGGACGGAAACTACGAGCAGTACTTC
TRBV18,TRBJ2-7,few,NA,CASSPRLASYEQYF,TGTGCCAGCTCACCACGGCTGGCATCTTACGAGCAGTACTTC
TRBV28,TRBJ1-2,NA,NA,CASSSWYGYTF,TGTGCCAGCAGTTCCTGGTATGGCTACACCTTC
TRBV2,TRBJ1-1,few,NA,CASRGIRHGTEAFF,TGTGCCAGCAGGGGAATCCGACACGGAACTGAAGCTTTCTTT
TRBV6-6,TRBJ2-7,NA,TRBD1,CASRTGALYEQYF,TGTGCCAGCAGGACAGGGGCCCTCTACGAGCAGTACTTC
TRBV6-5,TRBJ2-1,NA,NA,CASSQGSTNEQFF,TGTGCCAGCAGTCAGGGGAGTACCAATGAGCAGTTCTTC
TRBV12-5,TRBJ2-5,NA,NA,CASGLVNHRLVEGGVYQETQYF,TGTGCTAGTGGTTTGGTAAACCATAGACTTGTAGAGGGGGGGGTGTACCAAGAGACCCAGTACTTC
TRBV5-5,TRBJ2-2,NA,NA,CASRKGGPVQTGELFF,TGTGCCAGCAGGAAAGGGGGTCCCGTTCAGACCGGGGAGCTGTTTTTT
TRBV6-1,TRBJ2-7,NA,TRBD1,CASTGSGQGSYEQYF,TGTGCCAGCACCGGGTCCGGACAGGGCTCCTACGAGCAGTACTTC
TRBV6-4,TRBJ1-1,NA,NA,CASAYNPNTEAFF,TGTGCCAGCGCCTACAACCCGAACACTGAAGCTTTCTTT
TRBV27,TRBJ2-5,once,NA,CASSLTYRDGTQYF,TGTGCCAGCAGTTTAACGTACAGGGACGGGACCCAGTACTTC
TRBV6-6,TRBJ2-3,NA,TRBD1,CASRDRPGADTQYF,TGTGCCAGCAGGGACAGGCCAGGGGCAGATACGCAGTATTTT
TRBV11-3,TRBJ2-6,NA,NA,CASSGRSSGANVLTF,TGTGCCAGCAGCGGCAGGTCCTCTGGGGCCAACGTCCTGACTTTC
TRBV4-2,TRBJ1-1,NA,TRBD1,CASSQDLGTGGLLHTEAFF,TGTGCCAGCAGCCAAGATCTCGGAACAGGGGGCCTACTACACACTGAAGCTTTCTTT
TRBV7-3,TRBJ1-1,NA,NA,CASSAQQNTEAFF,TGTGCCAGCAGCGCTCAACAGAACACTGAAGCTTTCTTT
TRBV15,TRBJ1-2,NA,TRBD1,CATQGKWNYGYTF,TGTGCCACACAGGGGAAATGGAACTATGGCTACACCTTC
TRBV5-4,TRBJ2-7,NA,NA,CASSLAGLTVQYF,TGTGCCAGCAGCTTGGCGGGGCTTACGGTTCAGTACTTC
TRBV7-8,TRBJ1-6,NA,NA,CASSLREGVVSPLHF,TGTGCCAGCAGCTTGAGAGAGGGGGTGGTCTCACCCCTCCACTTT
TRBV6-6,TRBJ2-3,once,TRBD2,CAIRTGGEDTQYF,TGTGCCATCCGGACGGGGGGTGAAGATACGCAGTATTTT
TRBV19,TRBJ1-5,NA,NA,CASSTGPHSNQPQHF,TGTGCCAGTAGCACAGGGCCCCATAGCAATCAGCCCCAGCATTTT
TRBV14,TRBJ2-1,NA,NA,CASNPGTRIREQFF,TGTGCCAGCAACCCCGGGACTCGCATTCGGGAGCAGTTCTTC
TRBV18,TRBJ1-2,NA,NA,CASSPRQQDNYGYTF,TGTGCCAGCTCACCCCGACAGCAAGATAACTATGGCTACACCTTC
TRBV6-1,TRBJ1-1,NA,NA,CASSEEQGSEAFF,TGTGCCAGCAGTGAAGAGCAGGGTAGCGAAGCTTTCTTT
TRBV11-2,TRBJ2-5,NA,NA,CASSLDMRTGQYF,TGTGCCAGCAGCTTAGATATGAGGACGGGCCAGTACTTC
TRBV5-6,TRBJ1-2,NA,TRBD1,CASSSTRTGSYGYTF,TGTGCCAGCAGCTCAACCAGGACAGGGAGTTATGGCTACACCTTC
TRBV6-6,TRBJ2-3,NA,NA,CASRASTDTQYF,TGTGCCAGCAGGGCTAGCACAGATACGCAGTATTTT
TRBV7-9,TRBJ1-6,once,NA,CASSLGGGPYNSPLHF,TGTGCCAGCAGCTTAGGAGGGGGACCCTATAATTCACCCCTCCACTTT
TRBV19,TRBJ2-6,NA,NA,CASTPRVTSGANVLTF,TGTGCCAGTACCCCCAGGGTTACCTCTGGGGCCAACGTCCTGACTTTC
TRBV4-1,TRBJ2-3,NA,NA,CASSQEAGQSTDTQYF,TGCGCCAGCAGCCAAGAAGCCGGACAGAGCACAGATACGCAGTATTTT